Below, 3 T cell receptor beta chains from the same sample are listed, as sequenced in a study of T cells after yellow fever vaccination. TCRdb passed the 5' RACE reads through MiXCR, listing each CDR3 protein once. The table lists some 130,000 distinct CDR3 sequences, 5% to 8% of them singletons. Material: CD4+ T cells sorted from PBMCs, obtained 10 days after the yellow fever booster vaccination. The receptors were sampled from a man younger than 45 who received the YFV17D yellow fever vaccine.

This clonotype came up many times. The CDR3, as DNA: TGTGCCAGCAGCCTACTGATGTTTACGCAGTATTTT. Its protein product is CASSLLMFTQYF. V usage is TRBV7-2 and J usage is TRBJ2-3; D is undetermined. The CDR3 length is 12 residues. The V end was cut by 5 bases, the J end by 8 bases, with 11 bases between. Germline V gene data show CDR1 as SGHTA and CDR2 as FQGNSA.

This clonotype was detected ten times or more. The J gene is TRBJ2-7, the V gene TRBV25-1; TRBD1 is a possible D gene (6 bases). The CDR3 has 14 residues. Trimming took 1 base from V and 5 from J, leaving 12 bases between them. Germline CDR1 reads MGHDK; CDR2 reads SYGVNS. The CDR3 bases are TGTGCCAGCAGTGAATGGGGGCTAGCCCACGAGCAGTACTTC. Amino acids: CASSEWGLAHEQYF.

This clonotype has at least ten counts. The gene calls are TRBV5-1 and TRBJ2-1, with D unclear. Trimming left V 6 bases short and J 9 bases short, with 19 bases between. The CDR3 runs 14 residues. CDR1 is SGHRS and CDR2 is YFSETQ in the germline V gene. The CDR3 nucleotides read TGCGCCAGCACCCTCCCTGGGGTTAGGGCTGAGCAGTTCTTC. Protein sequence: CASTLPGVRAEQFF.